This T cell receptor beta chain was sequenced during a study of early T cells in non-severe SARS-CoV-2 infection. Study background: It was bulk RNA from unsorted whole blood that was sequenced, and the chains were unpaired.

Study-level results: Matches to VDJdb favored anti-spike CD8 responses and missed private and CD4 specificities.

Individual cDNA molecules carried attached unique molecular identifiers. TCRdb re-called the 5' RACE reads with MiXCR, one entry per CDR3 protein. Among around 94,000 distinct CDR3 sequences listed, about an eighth were seen once. Per the germline V gene, CDR1 is SGHDT and CDR2 is YYEEEE. This CDR3 has 14 residues. Trimming removed 4 bases at V and 6 bases at J, with 15 bases between. This clonotype was found many times. Its target is not known. The sequenced sample consisted of whole blood. V gene TRBV5-6 combines with J gene TRBJ2-3; D ambiguous. This sequence originates from an adult who was a healthcare worker with PCR-confirmed SARS-CoV-2 infection or an uninfected control (not recorded which). Written as DNA, the CDR3 is TGTGCCAGCAGCCCAGATAGAGGATGGGATACGCAGTATTTT. This sequence encodes CASSPDRGWDTQYF.